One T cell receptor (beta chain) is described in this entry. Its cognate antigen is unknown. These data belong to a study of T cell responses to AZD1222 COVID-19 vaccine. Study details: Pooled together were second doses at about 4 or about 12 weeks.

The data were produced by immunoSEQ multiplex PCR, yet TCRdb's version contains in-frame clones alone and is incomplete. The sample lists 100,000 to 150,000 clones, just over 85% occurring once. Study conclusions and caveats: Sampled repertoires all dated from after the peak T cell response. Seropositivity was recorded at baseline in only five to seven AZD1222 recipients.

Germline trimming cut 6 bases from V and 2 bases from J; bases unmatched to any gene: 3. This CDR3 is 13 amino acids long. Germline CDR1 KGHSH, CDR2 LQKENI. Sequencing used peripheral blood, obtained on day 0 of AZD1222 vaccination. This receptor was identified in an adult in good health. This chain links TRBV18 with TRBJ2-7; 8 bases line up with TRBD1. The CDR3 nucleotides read TGTGCCAGCTCGGAACAGGGGGCCTACGAGCAGTACTTC. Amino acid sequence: CASSEQGAYEQYF. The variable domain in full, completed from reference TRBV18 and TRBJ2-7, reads NAGVMQNPRHLVRRRGQEARLRCSPMKGHSHVYWYRQLPEEGLKFMVYLQKENIIDESGMPKERFSAEFPKEGPSILRIQQVVRGDSAAYFCASSEQGAYEQYFGPGTRLTVT.